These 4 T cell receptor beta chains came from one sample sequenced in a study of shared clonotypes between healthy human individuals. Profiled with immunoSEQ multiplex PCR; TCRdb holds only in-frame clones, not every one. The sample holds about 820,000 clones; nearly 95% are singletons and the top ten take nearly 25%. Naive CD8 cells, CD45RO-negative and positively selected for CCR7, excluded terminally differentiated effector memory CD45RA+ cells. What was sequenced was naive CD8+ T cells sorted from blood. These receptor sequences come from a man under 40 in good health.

CDR3 coding DNA: TGTGCCAGAAGCTTGGAGGACACCCTTAACTATGGCTACACCTTC. This sequence encodes CARSLEDTLNYGYTF. The genes are TRBV5-3 and TRBJ1-2; the D gene is possibly TRBD1 (5 bases). TRBV5-3 qualifies as an ORF whose function is uncertain. Trimming removed 0 bases at V and 1 base at J, with 10 bases between. This CDR3 has 15 residues.

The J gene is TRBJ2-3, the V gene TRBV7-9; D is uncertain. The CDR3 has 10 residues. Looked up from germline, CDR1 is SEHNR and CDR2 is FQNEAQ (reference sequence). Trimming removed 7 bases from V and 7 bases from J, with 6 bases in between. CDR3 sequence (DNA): TGTGCCAGCAACCCGAATACGCAGTATTTT. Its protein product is CASNPNTQYF.

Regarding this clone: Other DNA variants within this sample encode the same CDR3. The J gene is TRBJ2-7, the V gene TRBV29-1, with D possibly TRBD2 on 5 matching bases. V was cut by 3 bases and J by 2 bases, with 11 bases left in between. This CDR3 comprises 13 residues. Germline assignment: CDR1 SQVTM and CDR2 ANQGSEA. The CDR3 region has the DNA TGCAGCGTTGAGGAGGATAACCCCTACGAGCAGTACTTC. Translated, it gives CSVEEDNPYEQYF.

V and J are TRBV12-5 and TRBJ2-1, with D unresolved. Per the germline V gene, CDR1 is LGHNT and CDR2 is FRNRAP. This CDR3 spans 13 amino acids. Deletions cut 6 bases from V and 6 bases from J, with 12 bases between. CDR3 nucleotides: TGTGCTAGTGGCACCTCTTCCCCCAATGAGCAGTTCTTC. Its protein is CASGTSSPNEQFF.